This T cell receptor (beta chain) is from a study of blood T cell repertoires in COVID-19. About the study: COVID-19 samples, acute and convalescent, were from the United States, Italy and Spain.

The CDR3 extends over 14 amino acids. Germline V gene sequence: CDR1 MGHRA, CDR2 YSYEKL. The ends were cut back, 5 bases at V and 7 bases at J, with 14 bases in the middle. Measured with immunoSEQ multiplex PCR; TCRdb has only the in-frame clones, and not every one. The profile shows 240,000 or so clones, around four fifths of them singletons. The V call is TRBV4-1, the J call TRBJ1-4; D unclear. The sample comprised peripheral blood. This receptor was obtained from a man aged 30-40 years who had recovered from COVID-19. The CDR3 DNA sequence: TGCGCCAGCAGCTTCACGGGTGAACGTGAAAAACTGTTTTTT. Translating it yields CASSFTGEREKLFF.